This T cell receptor beta chain came from a study of molecular identifiers for immune sequencing clone quantification. Findings and caveats of the study: Spiked TCR RNA from one Jurkat cell reportedly showed up when mixed among one million naive cells. In cases of identical TCR molecules sharing a barcode, highly expanded clone sizes could be underestimated.

The V end was cut by 2 bases, the J end by 2 bases, with 7 bases between. This CDR3 contains 14 residues. Germline-derived CDR1 and CDR2 are MNHEY and SMNVEV (reference sequence). In regard to this clonotype: Antigen: not known.

Previously described methods and listed TCR primers were used for bulk TCR libraries. TCRdb processed the PCR reads anew with MiXCR; each CDR3 protein has one entry. The sample consists of about 510,000 distinct CDR3 sequences, around a fifth of them appearing once. The clonotype was recovered from a human donor in good health. Some libraries in this study had Jurkat cell RNA spiked in. The sample taken for sequencing was naive CD8+ T cells from blood, with Jurkat cell RNA spiked in. As for subset: FACS-sorted CD8+CD4-CCR7+CD45RA+ naive T cells. V usage is TRBV27 and J usage is TRBJ2-4, with a possible D match to TRBD1 (6 bases). The CDR3 region is CASSLQGTKNIQYF. DNA of the CDR3: TGTGCCAGCAGTTTACAGGGGACCAAAAACATTCAGTACTTC.